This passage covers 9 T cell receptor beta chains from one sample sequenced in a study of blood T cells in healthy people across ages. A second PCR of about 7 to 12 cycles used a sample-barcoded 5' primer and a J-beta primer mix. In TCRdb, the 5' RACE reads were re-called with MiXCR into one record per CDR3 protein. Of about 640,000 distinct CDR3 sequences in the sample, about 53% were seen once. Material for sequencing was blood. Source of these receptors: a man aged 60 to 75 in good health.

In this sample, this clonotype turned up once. DNA of the CDR3: TGTGCCAGCAGTCCCCTGGGTGGGCACAATGAGCAGTTCTTC. It codes for CASSPLGGHNEQFF. The chain uses TRBV27 and TRBJ2-1; no clear D gene. The germline gives CDR1 MNHEY, CDR2 SMNVEV (reference sequence). The CDR3 covers 14 residues. The ends were cut back, 5 bases at V and 5 bases at J, with 13 bases in the middle.

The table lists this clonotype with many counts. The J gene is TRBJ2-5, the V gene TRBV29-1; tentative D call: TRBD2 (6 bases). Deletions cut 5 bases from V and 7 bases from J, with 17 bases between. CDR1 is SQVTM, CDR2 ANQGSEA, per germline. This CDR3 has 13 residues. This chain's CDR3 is CSVLFRQGGTQYF. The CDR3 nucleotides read TGCAGCGTTCTCTTCCGCCAGGGAGGGACCCAGTACTTC.

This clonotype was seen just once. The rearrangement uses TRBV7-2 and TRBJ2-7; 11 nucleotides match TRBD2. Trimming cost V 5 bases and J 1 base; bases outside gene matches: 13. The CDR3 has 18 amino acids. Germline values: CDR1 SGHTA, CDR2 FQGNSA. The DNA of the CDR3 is TGTGCCAGCAGCCCACGGGCTAGCGGGGGGTCGTCTTCCTACGAGCAGTACTTC. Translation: CASSPRASGGSSSYEQYF.

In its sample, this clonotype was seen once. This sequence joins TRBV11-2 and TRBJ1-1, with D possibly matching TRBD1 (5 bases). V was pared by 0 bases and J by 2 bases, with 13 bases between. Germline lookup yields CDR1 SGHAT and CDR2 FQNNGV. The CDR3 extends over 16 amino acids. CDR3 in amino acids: CASSLDYGASNTEAFF. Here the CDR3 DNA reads TGTGCCAGCAGCTTAGATTACGGGGCCTCTAACACTGAAGCTTTCTTT.

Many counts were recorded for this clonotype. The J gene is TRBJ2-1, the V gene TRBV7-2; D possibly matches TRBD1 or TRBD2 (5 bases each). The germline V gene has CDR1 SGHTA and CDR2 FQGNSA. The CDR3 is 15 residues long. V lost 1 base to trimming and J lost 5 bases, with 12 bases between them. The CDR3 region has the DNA TGTGCCAGCAGCTTAGTAAAGGGACGGGACAATGAGCAGTTCTTC. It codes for CASSLVKGRDNEQFF.

DNA for the CDR3: TGTGCCATCGGCATGAGGGGCCAGGGGGCCAAAAACATTCAGTACTTC. This translates into CAIGMRGQGAKNIQYF. V gene TRBV10-3 combines with J gene TRBJ2-4; D is perhaps TRBD1 (6 bases). This CDR3 comprises 16 residues. V was clipped by 8 bases and J by 1 base, with 18 bases between them. CDR1 and CDR2 (germline): ENHRY, SYGVKD.

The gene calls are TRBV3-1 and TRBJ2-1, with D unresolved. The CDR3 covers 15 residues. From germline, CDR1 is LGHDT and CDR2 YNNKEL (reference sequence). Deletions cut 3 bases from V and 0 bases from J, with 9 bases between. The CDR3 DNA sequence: TGTGCCAGCAGCCACCTACCGAGCTCCTACAATGAGCAGTTCTTC. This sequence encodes CASSHLPSSYNEQFF.

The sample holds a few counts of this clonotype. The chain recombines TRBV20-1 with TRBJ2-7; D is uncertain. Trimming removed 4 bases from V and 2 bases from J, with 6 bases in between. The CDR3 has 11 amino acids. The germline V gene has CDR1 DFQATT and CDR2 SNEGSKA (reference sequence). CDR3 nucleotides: TGCAGTGCTAAGCGCACCTACGAGCAGTACTTC. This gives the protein CSAKRTYEQYF.

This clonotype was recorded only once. This CDR3 reads CASSLVLADSLNNEQFF. The CDR3, as DNA: TGCGCCAGCAGCTTGGTACTAGCGGATAGCCTTAACAATGAGCAGTTCTTC. The chain is built from TRBV5-1 and TRBJ2-1, with 8 bases aligning to TRBD2. Per the germline V gene, CDR1 is SGHRS and CDR2 is YFSETQ. V shed 0 bases and J 5 bases; nucleotides not matched to a gene: 10. The length of the CDR3 is 17 residues.